The clone carrying this TCR beta chain was found once. The germline V gene has CDR1 MDHEN and CDR2 SYDVKM. With 10 bases clipped from V and 2 bases from J, the junction kept 8 bases outside the gene matches. The CDR3 totals 14 residues. The sample originates from a study of blood T cell repertoires in COVID-19. Background on the study: Acute and convalescent COVID-19 specimens originated in the United States, Italy and Spain. PBMCs, B-cell-depleted T cells, or T cells were the source of the cDNA or gDNA that made up the material.

Per the original data handling: Reference gene primers were amplified, and this amplification served to estimate nucleated cell counts. The assay was immunoSEQ multiplex PCR, and TCRdb's table has in-frame clones only and misses some. The D gene and trimming were derived from the DNA, and the V and J assignments and clone size from that table. The repertoire holds under 40,000 clones, with nearly 90% as singletons. The TCR comes from a man between 60 and 70 years old with active COVID-19. The specimen was peripheral blood. The rearrangement uses TRBV28 and TRBJ1-5, with 7 bases that match TRBD1. The CDR3 DNA reads as TGTGCCACCCAGGGGGGAATCCGCAATCAGCCCCAGCATTTT. This encodes CATQGGIRNQPQHF.